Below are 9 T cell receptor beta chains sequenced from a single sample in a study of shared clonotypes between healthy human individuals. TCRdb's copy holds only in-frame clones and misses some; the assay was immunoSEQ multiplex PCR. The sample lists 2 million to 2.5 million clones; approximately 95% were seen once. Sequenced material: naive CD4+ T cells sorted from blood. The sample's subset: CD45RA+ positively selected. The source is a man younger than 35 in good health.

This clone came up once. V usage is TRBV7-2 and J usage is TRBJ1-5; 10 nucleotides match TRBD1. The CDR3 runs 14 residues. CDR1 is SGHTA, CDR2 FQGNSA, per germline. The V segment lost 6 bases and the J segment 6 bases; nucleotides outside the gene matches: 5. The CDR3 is CASRTGTGAQPQHF. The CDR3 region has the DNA TGTGCCAGCAGAACCGGGACAGGGGCTCAGCCCCAGCATTTT. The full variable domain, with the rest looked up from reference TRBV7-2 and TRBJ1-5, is GAGVSQSPSNKVTEKGKDVELRCDPISGHTALYWYRQSLGQGLEFLIYFQGNSAPDKSGLPSDRFSAERTGGSVSTLTIQRTQQEDSAVYLCASRTGTGAQPQHFGDGTRLSIL.

The CDR3 region has the DNA TGTGCCAGCAGCTCACAGGGGAAATCTGGAAACACCATATATTTT. Translated, it gives CASSSQGKSGNTIYF. This rearrangement joins TRBV7-9 to TRBJ1-3, with TRBD1 matching 7 bases. With V trimmed by 4 bases and J by 1 base, 4 bases remained unmatched. Looked up from germline, CDR1 is SEHNR and CDR2 is FQNEAQ (reference sequence). CDR3 length equals 15 residues.

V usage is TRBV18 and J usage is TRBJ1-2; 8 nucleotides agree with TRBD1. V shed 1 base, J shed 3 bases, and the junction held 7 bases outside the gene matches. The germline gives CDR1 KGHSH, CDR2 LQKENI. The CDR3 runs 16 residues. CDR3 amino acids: CASSPQDRGWDYGYTF. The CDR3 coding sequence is TGTGCCAGCTCACCACAAGACAGGGGATGGGACTATGGCTACACCTTC. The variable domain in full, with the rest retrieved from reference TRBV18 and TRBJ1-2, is NAGVMQNPRHLVRRRGQEARLRCSPMKGHSHVYWYRQLPEEGLKFMVYLQKENIIDESGMPKERFSAEFPKEGPSILRIQQVVRGDSAAYFCASSPQDRGWDYGYTFGSGTRLTVV.

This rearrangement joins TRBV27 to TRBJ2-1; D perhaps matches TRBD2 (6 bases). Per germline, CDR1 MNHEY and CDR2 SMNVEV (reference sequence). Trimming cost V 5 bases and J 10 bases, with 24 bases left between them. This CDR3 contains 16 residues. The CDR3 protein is CASSAPGLGLTREQFF. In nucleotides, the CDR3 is TGTGCCAGCAGTGCACCGGGACTGGGACTTACCAGGGAGCAGTTCTTC.

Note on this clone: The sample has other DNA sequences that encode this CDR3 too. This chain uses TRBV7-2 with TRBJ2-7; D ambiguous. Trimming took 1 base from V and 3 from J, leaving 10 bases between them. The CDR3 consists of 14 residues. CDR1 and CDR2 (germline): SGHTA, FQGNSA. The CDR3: CASSLGRQNYEQYF. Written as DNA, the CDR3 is TGTGCCAGCAGCTTAGGGAGACAAAACTACGAGCAGTACTTC.

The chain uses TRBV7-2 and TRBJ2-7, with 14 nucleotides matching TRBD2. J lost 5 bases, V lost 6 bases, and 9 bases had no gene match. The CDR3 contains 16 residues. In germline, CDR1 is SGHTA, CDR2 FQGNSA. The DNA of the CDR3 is TGTGCCAGCAGTCGGGGACTAGCGGGAGAAAGTCACGAGCAGTACTTC. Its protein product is CASSRGLAGESHEQYF.

The DNA of the CDR3 is TGCAGTGCCTCAGAGGCGGCTTTCTTT. Its translation: CSASEAAFF. The V and J genes are TRBV20-1 and TRBJ1-1; no clear D gene. Trimming stripped 6 bases from V and 11 bases from J, with 10 bases between. Germline V gives CDR1 DFQATT, CDR2 SNEGSKA (reference sequence). This CDR3 is 9 amino acids long.

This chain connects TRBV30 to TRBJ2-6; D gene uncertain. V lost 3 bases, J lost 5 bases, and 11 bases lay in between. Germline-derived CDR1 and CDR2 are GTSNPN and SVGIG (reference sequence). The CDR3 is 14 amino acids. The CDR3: CAWRTSTRANVLTF. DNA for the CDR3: TGTGCCTGGAGAACTTCCACAAGGGCCAACGTCCTGACTTTC.

CDR3 bases: TGTGCCAGCAGCTTTACTGGGTTGAACACTGAAGCTTTCTTT. Translation: CASSFTGLNTEAFF. The chain carries TRBV7-2 and TRBJ1-1; no definite D call. This CDR3 contains 14 residues. CDR1 and CDR2 (germline): SGHTA, FQGNSA. V was trimmed by 3 bases and J by 0 bases, leaving 8 bases between them. The full variable domain, completed using reference TRBV7-2 and TRBJ1-1, is GAGVSQSPSNKVTEKGKDVELRCDPISGHTALYWYRQSLGQGLEFLIYFQGNSAPDKSGLPSDRFSAERTGGSVSTLTIQRTQQEDSAVYLCASSFTGLNTEAFFGQGTRLTVV.